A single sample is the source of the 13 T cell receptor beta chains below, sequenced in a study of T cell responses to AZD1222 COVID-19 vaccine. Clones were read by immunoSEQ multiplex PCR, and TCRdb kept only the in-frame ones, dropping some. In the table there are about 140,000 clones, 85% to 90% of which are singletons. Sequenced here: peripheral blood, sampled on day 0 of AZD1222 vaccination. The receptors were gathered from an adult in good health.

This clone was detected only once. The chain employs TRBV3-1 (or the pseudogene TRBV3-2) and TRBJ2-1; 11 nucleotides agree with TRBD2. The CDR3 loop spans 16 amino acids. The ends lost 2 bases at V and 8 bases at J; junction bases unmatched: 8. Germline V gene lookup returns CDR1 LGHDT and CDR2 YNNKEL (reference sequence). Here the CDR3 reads CASSQFPGLAVDEQFF. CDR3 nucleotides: TGTGCCAGCAGCCAATTCCCGGGACTAGCGGTCGATGAGCAGTTCTTC.

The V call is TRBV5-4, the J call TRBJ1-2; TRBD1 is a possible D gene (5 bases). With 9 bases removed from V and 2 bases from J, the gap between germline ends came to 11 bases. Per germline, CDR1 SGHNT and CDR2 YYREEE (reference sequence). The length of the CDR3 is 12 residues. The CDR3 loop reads CATQGGNYGYTF. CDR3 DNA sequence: TGTGCCACCCAGGGCGGGAACTATGGCTACACCTTC.

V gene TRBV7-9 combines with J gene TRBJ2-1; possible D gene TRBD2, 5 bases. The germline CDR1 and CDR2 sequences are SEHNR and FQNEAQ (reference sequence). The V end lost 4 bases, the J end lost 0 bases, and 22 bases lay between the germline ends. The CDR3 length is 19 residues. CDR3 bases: TGTGCCAGCAGCTATTCAACGGCGGGCGTGGGGAGCTCCTACAATGAGCAGTTCTTC. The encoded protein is CASSYSTAGVGSSYNEQFF. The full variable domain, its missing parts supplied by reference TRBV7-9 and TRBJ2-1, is DTGVSQNPRHKITKRGQNVTFRCDPISEHNRLYWYRQTLGQGPEFLTYFQNEAQLEKSRLLSDRFSAERPKGSFSTLEIQRTEQGDSAMYLCASSYSTAGVGSSYNEQFFGPGTRLTVL.

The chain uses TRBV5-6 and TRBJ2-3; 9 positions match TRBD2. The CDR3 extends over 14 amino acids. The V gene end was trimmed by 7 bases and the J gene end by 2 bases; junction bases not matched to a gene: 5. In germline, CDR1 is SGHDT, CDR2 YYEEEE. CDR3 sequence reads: CASGKREVTDTQYF. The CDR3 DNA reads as TGTGCCAGCGGCAAGCGGGAGGTCACAGATACGCAGTATTTT.

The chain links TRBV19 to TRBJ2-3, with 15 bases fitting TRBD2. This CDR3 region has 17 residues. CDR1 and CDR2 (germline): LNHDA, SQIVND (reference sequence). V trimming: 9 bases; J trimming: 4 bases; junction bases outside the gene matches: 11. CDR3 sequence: CASCARTSGGAADTQYF. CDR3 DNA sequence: TGTGCCAGCTGCGCCCGGACTAGCGGGGGGGCGGCAGATACGCAGTATTTT.

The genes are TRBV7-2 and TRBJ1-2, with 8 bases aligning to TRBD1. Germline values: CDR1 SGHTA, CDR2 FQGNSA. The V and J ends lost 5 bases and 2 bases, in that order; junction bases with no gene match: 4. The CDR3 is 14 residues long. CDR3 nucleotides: TGTGCCAGCAGCGCACGGACAGGGAACTATGGCTACACCTTC. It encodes CASSARTGNYGYTF. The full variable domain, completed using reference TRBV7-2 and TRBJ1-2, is GAGVSQSPSNKVTEKGKDVELRCDPISGHTALYWYRQSLGQGLEFLIYFQGNSAPDKSGLPSDRFSAERTGGSVSTLTIQRTQQEDSAVYLCASSARTGNYGYTFGSGTRLTVV.

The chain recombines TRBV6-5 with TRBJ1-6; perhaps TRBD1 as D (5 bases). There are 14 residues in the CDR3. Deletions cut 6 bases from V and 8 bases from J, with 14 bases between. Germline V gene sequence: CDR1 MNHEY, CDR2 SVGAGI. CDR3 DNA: TGTGCCAGCAGACCCCCGGGGCTCGATTCACCCCTCCACTTT. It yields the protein CASRPPGLDSPLHF.

The CDR3 sequence: CASSPAATGNEKLFF. The CDR3 DNA reads as TGTGCCAGCTCACCCGCGGCGACAGGCAATGAAAAACTGTTTTTT. The J gene is TRBJ1-4, the V gene TRBV18; D may be TRBD1 (6 bases). CDR3 size: 15 residues. CDR1 is KGHSH and CDR2 is LQKENI in the germline V gene. V was cut by 3 bases and J by 5 bases, with 13 bases left in between.

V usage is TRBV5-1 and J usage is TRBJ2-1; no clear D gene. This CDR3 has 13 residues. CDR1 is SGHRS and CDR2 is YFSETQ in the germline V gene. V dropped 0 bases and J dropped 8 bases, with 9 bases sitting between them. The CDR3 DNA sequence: TGCGCCAGCAGCTTGGACGTTTTTGATGAGCAGTTCTTC. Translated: CASSLDVFDEQFF.

In nucleotides, the CDR3 is TGTGCCAGCAGTGACACTGAAGCTTTCTTT. This sequence encodes CASSDTEAFF. The V call is TRBV11-3, the J call TRBJ1-1; no firm D call. The CDR3 runs 10 residues. V was pared by 6 bases and J by 3 bases, with 2 bases between. The germline V gene has CDR1 SGHNT and CDR2 YENEEA.

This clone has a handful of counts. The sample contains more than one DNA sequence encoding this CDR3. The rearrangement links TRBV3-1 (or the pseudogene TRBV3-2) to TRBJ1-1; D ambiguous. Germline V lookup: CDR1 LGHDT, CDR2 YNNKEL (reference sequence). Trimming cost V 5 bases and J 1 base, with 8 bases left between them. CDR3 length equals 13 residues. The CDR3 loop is CASSATGNTEAFF. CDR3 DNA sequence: TGTGCCAGCAGCGCGACGGGGAACACTGAAGCTTTCTTT.

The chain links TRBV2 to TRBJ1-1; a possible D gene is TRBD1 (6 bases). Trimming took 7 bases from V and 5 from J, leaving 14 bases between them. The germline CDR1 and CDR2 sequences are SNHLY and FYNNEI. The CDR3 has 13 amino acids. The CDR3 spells CASTSDRRTEAFF. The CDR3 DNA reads TGTGCCAGCACATCGGACAGAAGGACTGAAGCTTTCTTT.

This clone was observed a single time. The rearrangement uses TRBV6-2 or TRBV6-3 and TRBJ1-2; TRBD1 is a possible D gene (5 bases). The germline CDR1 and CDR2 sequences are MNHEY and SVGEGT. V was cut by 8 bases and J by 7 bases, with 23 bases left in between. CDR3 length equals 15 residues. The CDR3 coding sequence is TGTGCCAGCGGCCCCGGGGCAGGGTATGAATTTGGCTACACCTTC. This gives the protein CASGPGAGYEFGYTF.